The rows below give T cell receptor beta chains drawn from one sample of a study of blood T cells in healthy people across ages. TCRdb reanalysed the 5' RACE reads using MiXCR and keeps one entry per CDR3 protein. The repertoire holds 660,000 or so distinct CDR3 sequences, 45% to 65% seen once, with 30% to 45% in the top ten. The specimen was blood. The receptors here all came from a man aged 55 to 70 in good health. CDR3s include the opening cysteine and the closing phenylalanine or tryptophan. Fields, in order: J gene, V gene, CDR3 protein.

j_gene: TRBJ1-2
v_gene: TRBV6-5
CDR3aa: CASSWGGRYYGYTF

j_gene: TRBJ2-7
v_gene: TRBV27
CDR3aa: CATWRQGVGNEQYF

j_gene: TRBJ1-2
v_gene: TRBV4-2
CDR3aa: CASSQPGDRGGGYTF

j_gene: TRBJ2-2
v_gene: TRBV29-1
CDR3aa: CSYQGNTGELFF

j_gene: TRBJ1-2
v_gene: TRBV10-3
CDR3aa: CAIFDRIGRGYTF

j_gene: TRBJ1-2
v_gene: TRBV20-1
CDR3aa: CSASQGAPGYGYTF

j_gene: TRBJ1-5
v_gene: TRBV29-1
CDR3aa: CSVGQGTQPQHF

j_gene: TRBJ2-3
v_gene: TRBV29-1
CDR3aa: CSVLLQDTQYF

j_gene: TRBJ2-1
v_gene: TRBV27
CDR3aa: CASSSGLSSYNEQFF

j_gene: TRBJ2-4
v_gene: TRBV6-6
CDR3aa: CASSYSRRRKKNIQYF